This TCR beta chain was documented in a study of shared T cell receptors in the human thymus. The assay was immunoSEQ multiplex PCR, and TCRdb's table has in-frame clones only and misses some. Among hundreds of thousands of clones listed, roughly 88% were seen once. These data are also associated with another study on human thymus T cells. Turning to that study: Finnish infants who were healthy and having corrective surgery for congenital heart defects made up the donors. Resected material from corrective heart surgery provided the thymus tissue analysed. In thymic and blood repertoires alike, V and J usage looked biased. Related studies noted strongly shared thymic repertoires across unrelated people.

This clonotype originated in a boy under two years old with a congenital heart defect. The sequencing input was thymocytes.

As DNA, the CDR3 is TGTGCCAGCAGCCAAGATCGGGGCGGGGAGCTGTTTTTT. Its translation is CASSQDRGGELFF. This chain joins TRBV14 and TRBJ2-2, with a possible D match to TRBD2 (5 bases). The CDR3 spans 13 residues. The germline gives CDR1 SGHDN, CDR2 FVKESK. Between the trimmed V and J ends, which lost 0 bases and 7 bases, there was a span of 6 bases.